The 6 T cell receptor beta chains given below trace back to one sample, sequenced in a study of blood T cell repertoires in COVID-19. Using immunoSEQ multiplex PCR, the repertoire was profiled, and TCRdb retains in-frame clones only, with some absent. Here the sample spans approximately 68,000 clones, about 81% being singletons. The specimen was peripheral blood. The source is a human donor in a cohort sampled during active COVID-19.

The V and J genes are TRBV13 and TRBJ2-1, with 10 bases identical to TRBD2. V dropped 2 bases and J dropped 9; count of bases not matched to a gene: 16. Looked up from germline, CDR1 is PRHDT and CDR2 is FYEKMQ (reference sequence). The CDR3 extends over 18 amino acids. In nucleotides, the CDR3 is TGTGCCAGCAGCTTACTCTCCTTTCTAGCGGGAGCATATACTGAGCAGTTCTTC. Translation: CASSLLSFLAGAYTEQFF. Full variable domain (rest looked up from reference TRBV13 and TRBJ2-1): AAGVIQSPRHLIKEKRETATLKCYPIPRHDTVYWYQQGPGQDPQFLISFYEKMQSDKGSIPDRFSAQQFSDYHSELNMSSLELGDSALYFCASSLLSFLAGAYTEQFFGPGTRLTVL.

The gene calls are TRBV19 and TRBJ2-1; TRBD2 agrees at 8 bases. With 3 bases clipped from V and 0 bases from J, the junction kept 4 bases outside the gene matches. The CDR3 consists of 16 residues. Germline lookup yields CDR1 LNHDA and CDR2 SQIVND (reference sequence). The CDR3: CASSMVLAVSYNEQFF. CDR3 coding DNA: TGTGCCAGTAGTATGGTACTAGCGGTCTCCTACAATGAGCAGTTCTTC.

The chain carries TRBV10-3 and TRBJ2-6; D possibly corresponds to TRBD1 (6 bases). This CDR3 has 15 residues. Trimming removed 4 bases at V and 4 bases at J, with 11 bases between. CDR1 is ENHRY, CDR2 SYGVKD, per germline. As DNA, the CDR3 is TGTGCCATCAGTGCCCACAGGGCAGGGGCCAACGTCCTGACTTTC. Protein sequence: CAISAHRAGANVLTF.

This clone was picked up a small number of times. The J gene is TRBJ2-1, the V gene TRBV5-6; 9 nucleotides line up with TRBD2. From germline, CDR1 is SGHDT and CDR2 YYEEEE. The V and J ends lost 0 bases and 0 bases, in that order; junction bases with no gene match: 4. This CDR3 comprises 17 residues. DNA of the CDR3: TGTGCCAGCAGCTTGGTACGACTAGCGGACTCCTACAATGAGCAGTTCTTC. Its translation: CASSLVRLADSYNEQFF.

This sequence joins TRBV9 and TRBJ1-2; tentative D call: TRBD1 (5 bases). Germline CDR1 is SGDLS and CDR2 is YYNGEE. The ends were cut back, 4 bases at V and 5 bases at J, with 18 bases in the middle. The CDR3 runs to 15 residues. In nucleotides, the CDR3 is TGTGCCAGCAGCACACGGGACTCCCGAGGTTATGGCTACACCTTC. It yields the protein CASSTRDSRGYGYTF.

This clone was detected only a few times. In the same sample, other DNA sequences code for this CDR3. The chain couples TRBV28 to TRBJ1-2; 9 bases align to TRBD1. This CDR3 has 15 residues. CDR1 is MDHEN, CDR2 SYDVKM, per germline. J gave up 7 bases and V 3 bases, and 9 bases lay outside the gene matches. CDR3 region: CASSFPDRGPFGYTF. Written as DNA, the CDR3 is TGTGCCAGCAGTTTCCCGGACAGGGGACCTTTTGGCTACACCTTC.